What follows is one T cell receptor beta chain and its context. The antigen is unknown. The sample is drawn from a study of OX40 agonist ivuxolimab in advanced cancers. About the research overall: Therapy given before enrollment (anti-PD-1, anti-PD-L1 or anti-CTLA-4) was allowed, and roughly 41% had some. Findings of the study overall: With doses of 0.1 to 3.0 mg/kg, CD4+ and CD8+ blood T cells had undergone clonal expansion by week 6.

Sequencing used immunoSEQ multiplex PCR; TCRdb keeps in-frame clones, though not all of them. The sample lists 60,000 or so clones, 80% to 95% occurring once. Sequencing was performed on CD4+ or CD8+ T cells sorted from blood, taken in a trial of the OX40 agonist ivuxolimab. This sequence originates from an adult with an advanced solid tumor such as melanoma, head and neck, liver or kidney cancer.

The CDR3 loop reads CASSSYYRSYEQYF. In nucleotides, the CDR3 is TGTGCCAGCAGTTCGTACTATAGGTCCTACGAGCAGTACTTC. The V and J genes are TRBV6-5 and TRBJ2-7; no clear D. The CDR3 sequence is 14 residues long. Trimming left V 4 bases short and J 1 base short, with 11 bases between. Germline V gene data show CDR1 as MNHEY and CDR2 as SVGAGI.